This T cell receptor (beta chain) appears in the sequencing data of a study of metastatic and nonmetastatic thyroid tumors. Study-level background: The authors compared repertoires across blood and tumor or nodule tissue from malignant and benign thyroid patients.

Nobody among the patients had been given any treatment before thyroid surgery. There are many counts of this clone. Using MiXCR, TCRdb re-called clones from the PCR reads. The data hold around 27,000 clones, with less than 25% observed a single time. The sequence derives from a female donor with papillary thyroid cancer or a benign thyroid nodule (not recorded which). Some clones in this sample may be carry-over from other donors' samples. The material sequenced was blood.

The DNA for the CDR3 is TGTGCCAGCAGCCCCCTACGGCTAGCGGGAGTGCGTGTTCGGGAGACCCAGTACTTC. Amino acids: CASSPLRLAGVRVRETQYF. The J gene is TRBJ2-5, the V gene TRBV11-1; TRBD2 matches 10 bases. Germline V gene sequence: CDR1 SGHAT, CDR2 FQDESV (reference sequence). CDR3 length equals 19 residues. Unmatched junction bases numbered 20, after V lost 5 bases and J lost 5 bases.